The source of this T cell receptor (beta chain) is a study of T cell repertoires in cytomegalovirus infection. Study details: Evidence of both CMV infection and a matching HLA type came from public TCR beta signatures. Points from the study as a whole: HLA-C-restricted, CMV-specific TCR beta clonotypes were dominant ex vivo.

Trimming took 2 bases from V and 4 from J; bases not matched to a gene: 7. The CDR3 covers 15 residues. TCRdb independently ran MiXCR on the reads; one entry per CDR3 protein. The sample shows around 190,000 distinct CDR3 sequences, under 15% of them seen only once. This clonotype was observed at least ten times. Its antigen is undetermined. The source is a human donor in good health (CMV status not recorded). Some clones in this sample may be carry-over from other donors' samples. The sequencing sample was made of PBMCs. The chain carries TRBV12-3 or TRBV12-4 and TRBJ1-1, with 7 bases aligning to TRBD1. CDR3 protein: CASSLISGGRTEAFF. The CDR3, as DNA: TGTGCCAGCAGTTTAATCTCAGGGGGGCGCACTGAAGCTTTCTTT.